This T cell receptor (beta chain) was sequenced in a study of T cell repertoires in cytomegalovirus infection. Turning to the study itself: It was the public TCR beta signatures that indicated both CMV infection and matching HLA type.

Trimming removed 1 base from V and 2 bases from J, with 10 bases in between. This CDR3 is built from 15 residues. The germline CDR1 and CDR2 sequences are LNHNV and YYDKDF (reference sequence). TCRdb reanalysed the reads using MiXCR and keeps one entry per CDR3 protein. The repertoire has around 230,000 distinct CDR3 sequences, approximately 7% of them found once; the top ten carry less than 7.5%. This clonotype was observed at least ten times. The J gene is TRBJ2-3, the V gene TRBV15; D is unclear. Specimen: PBMCs. This TCR was recovered from a human donor in good health (CMV status not recorded). Some clones in this sample may be carry-over from other donors' samples. The CDR3 reads CATSRVQQPTDTQYF. The CDR3 nucleotides read TGTGCCACCAGCAGAGTCCAGCAGCCCACAGATACGCAGTATTTT.